The clone carrying this T cell receptor (beta chain) came up many times. The antigen is not known. Uncontrolled infection, other autoimmune disease, pregnancy or lactation barred patients from enrollment. Clinicians diagnosed patients from clinical symptoms, serum thyroxine and TRAb, thyroid ultrasound and orbital computed tomography. This record belongs to a study of T cells in Graves' hyperthyroidism and ophthalmopathy. Findings and limits, study-wide: The model forecast ophthalmopathy, anticipating it by a median around 6.9 months before onset.

V lost 2 bases to trimming and J lost 8 bases, with 9 bases between them. Germline-derived CDR1 and CDR2 are MNHEY and SMNVEV (reference sequence). The CDR3 consists of 13 residues. RNA transcripts were the template for amplifying TCR beta CDR3 regions. First-round RT-PCR of the TCR CDR3 relied on the HTBI primer set. TCRdb re-called the multiplex PCR reads through MiXCR, storing one row per CDR3 protein. The sample lists some 490,000 distinct CDR3 sequences, roughly 16% occurring once. Sequenced: blood. The chain is built from TRBV27 and TRBJ1-4; no reliable D call. This TCR was recovered from a woman aged 25 to 39 with Graves' ophthalmopathy. CDR3 loop: CASSLILGEKLFF. The CDR3 nucleotides are TGTGCCAGCAGTTTAATCCTGGGAGAAAAACTGTTTTTT.